This TCR beta chain was captured by sequencing in a study of blood T cells in healthy people across ages. V was clipped by 5 bases and J by 1 base, with 6 bases between them. CDR1 and CDR2 from the germline V gene are LGHDT and YNNKEL (reference sequence). The CDR3 length is 14 residues. It was with a sample-barcoded 5' primer and a J-beta primer mix that a second PCR of about 7 to 12 cycles was run. Every cDNA molecule carried a tag from a template-switch adaptor bearing 12 random nucleotides. TCRdb independently ran MiXCR on the 5' RACE reads; one entry per CDR3 protein. The table has about 1.1 million distinct CDR3 sequences, under 40% seen once.

The J gene is TRBJ2-6, the V gene TRBV3-1; D remains ambiguous. This clonotype originated in a young man in good health. The sample taken for sequencing was blood. CDR3 nucleotide sequence: TGTGCCAGCAGCGAGCCTTCTGGGGCCAACGTCCTGACTTTC. Its protein product is CASSEPSGANVLTF. Full variable domain (rest looked up from reference TRBV3-1 and TRBJ2-6): DTAVSQTPKYLVTQMGNDKSIKCEQNLGHDTMYWYKQDSKKFLKIMFSYNNKELIINETVPNRFSPKSPDKAHLNLHINSLELGDSAVYFCASSEPSGANVLTFGAGSRLTVL.